Presented here are 31 T cell receptor beta chains from one specimen sequenced in a study of prognosis after radiotherapy for stage I lung cancer (dated by TCRdb to about 2021). These reads were obtained on an Illumina HiSeq 3000. The TCR beta CDR3 region was amplified from genomic DNA by two rounds of multiplex PCR. In the first round of PCR, primers specific to each TRBV and TRBJ gene were used, and the primer sequences are filed in Chinese patent CN105087789A. Through fastp at Q25 and MiXCR, TCRdb rebuilt clones from the public reads, retaining in-frame beta chains. Identical CDR3 proteins give one entry, which carries the most common genes and DNA. The sample has some 34,000 distinct CDR3 sequences on record, approximately 29% of them singletons. The ten largest clones add up to around 29% of the sample. This specimen consisted of PBMCs, obtained before or after stereotactic body radiation therapy (not recorded which). The receptors derive from a donor over 45 with non-small cell lung cancer.

The V call is TRBV6-1, the J call TRBJ2-7; D gene unclear. V lost 1 base, J lost 8 bases, and 15 bases lay in between. Germline loops: CDR1 MNHNS, CDR2 SASEGT. The CDR3 contains 14 residues. The CDR3 sequence is CASSEGPMWYQQYF. CDR3 in DNA: TGTGCCAGCAGTGAAGGTCCCATGTGGTACCAGCAGTACTTC.

This clonotype was picked up many times. The chain joins TRBV18 to TRBJ2-7; the D gene could be TRBD1 or TRBD2 (5 bases each). Trimming removed 0 bases at V and 6 bases at J, with 15 bases between. The CDR3 totals 15 residues. Germline CDR1 reads KGHSH; CDR2 reads LQKENI. The CDR3 loop reads CASSPPGAGRIEQYF. Written as DNA, the CDR3 is TGTGCCAGCTCACCACCCGGGGCAGGGCGGATCGAGCAGTACTTC. Full variable domain (outside the CDR3, taken from reference TRBV18 and TRBJ2-7): NAGVMQNPRHLVRRRGQEARLRCSPMKGHSHVYWYRQLPEEGLKFMVYLQKENIIDESGMPKERFSAEFPKEGPSILRIQQVVRGDSAAYFCASSPPGAGRIEQYFGPGTRLTVT.

By frequency in the sample, this clonotype is medium-sized (0.01 to 0.1%). The chain links TRBV5-1 to TRBJ1-2, with D possibly matching TRBD1 (6 bases). The V and J ends lost 4 bases and 1 base respectively, with 11 bases between them. CDR3 size: 14 residues. Per germline, CDR1 SGHRS and CDR2 YFSETQ. The CDR3 DNA is TGCGCCAGCAGCCCGGGACATATTAACTATGGCTACACCTTC. This codes for CASSPGHINYGYTF.

This clonotype has a count of ten or more. The chain links TRBV3-1 to TRBJ2-5, with unresolved D. Germline CDR1 LGHDT, CDR2 YNNKEL (reference sequence). This CDR3 has 15 residues. The ends were cut back, 0 bases at V and 1 base at J, with 9 bases in the middle. In DNA form, the CDR3 reads TGTGCCAGCAGCCAAGATAGGGTCAGCCAAGAGACCCAGTACTTC. Amino acids: CASSQDRVSQETQYF.

This clonotype was detected ten times or more. The chain joins TRBV4-2 to TRBJ2-1, with 8 bases lining up with TRBD1. Per the germline V gene, CDR1 is LGHNA and CDR2 is YNFKEQ. J was trimmed by 8 bases and V by 4 bases; bases with no gene match: 7. The CDR3 is 14 residues long. In DNA form, the CDR3 reads TGTGCCAGCAGCCGAGACAGGGGCTTGTATGAGCAGTTCTTC. It codes for CASSRDRGLYEQFF.

The chain employs TRBV19 and TRBJ2-1, with D hard to call. Germline lookup yields CDR1 LNHDA and CDR2 SQIVND (reference sequence). The CDR3 spans 18 residues. V was pared by 6 bases and J by 5 bases, with 26 bases between. Here the CDR3 reads CASRKGRCSSWPNNEQFF. CDR3 in DNA: TGTGCCAGTAGGAAGGGTAGGTGTTCGTCGTGGCCTAACAATGAGCAGTTCTTC.

The gene calls are TRBV6-1 and TRBJ2-7; 11 nucleotides line up with TRBD2. This CDR3 has 15 amino acids. The germline gives CDR1 MNHNS, CDR2 SASEGT. After removal of 6 bases from V and 5 bases from J, the junction contained 9 bases not matched to a gene. The CDR3 DNA sequence: TGTGCCAGCAGCCGAGCTAGCGGGAGGTTTAACGAGCAGTACTTC. It is translated as CASSRASGRFNEQYF.

This clonotype turned up a few times. The chain employs TRBV28 and TRBJ1-2; no reliable D call. Trimming cost V 5 bases and J 4 bases, with 8 bases left between them. Germline CDR1 is MDHEN and CDR2 is SYDVKM. The CDR3 runs 12 residues. The CDR3 sequence is CASSRRAYGYTF. The CDR3 nucleotides are TGTGCCAGCAGTCGACGGGCCTATGGCTACACCTTC.

The rearrangement joins TRBV19 to TRBJ2-7; no clear D. Germline assignment: CDR1 LNHDA and CDR2 SQIVND (reference sequence). The ends were cut back, 4 bases at V and 7 bases at J, with 8 bases in the middle. CDR3 length equals 11 residues. The chain's CDR3 is CASSSGREQYF. In DNA form, the CDR3 reads TGTGCCAGTAGTAGCGGTCGGGAGCAGTACTTC.

This clonotype was counted only a few times. J is TRBJ2-2 and V is TRBV5-1; the D is unclear. Germline V gene data show CDR1 as SGHRS and CDR2 as YFSETQ. The CDR3 loop spans 14 amino acids. The V and J ends lost 1 base and 6 bases respectively, with 10 bases between them. The CDR3 DNA reads TGCGCCAGCAGCTTGAGCTCAGTGGCCGGGGAGCTGTTTTTT. As protein: CASSLSSVAGELFF.

This clonotype has ten or more counts. The chain couples TRBV7-8 to TRBJ2-1; 7 bases agree with TRBD1. V gave up 1 base and J gave up 8 bases; unmatched junction bases: 5. Looked up from germline, CDR1 is SGHVS and CDR2 is FQNEAQ. The CDR3 sequence is 14 residues long. The CDR3 nucleotides are TGTGCCAGCAGCTTAGAGACAGGGAACCATGAGCAGTTCTTC. Its translation is CASSLETGNHEQFF.

The table lists this clonotype with many counts. A single base separates this from a much larger clone, so it may be a read error. The chain is built from TRBV5-1 and TRBJ2-3; D unclear. The CDR3 totals 15 residues. The germline V gene encodes CDR1 SGHRS and CDR2 YFSETQ. The V end was cut by 4 bases, the J end by 0 bases, with 12 bases between. CDR3 sequence reads: CASSPPGASTDTQYF. The CDR3 coding sequence is TGCGCCAGCAGCCCTCCAGGTGCTAGCACAGATACGCAGTATTTT.

This chain connects TRBV28 to TRBJ2-1; no reliable D call. This CDR3 comprises 14 residues. Germline loops: CDR1 MDHEN, CDR2 SYDVKM. Trimming shortened V by 10 bases and J by 2 bases, and 15 bases separated the two germline ends. For the CDR3, the DNA is TGTGCCATCCTGACTCCCAGCCCCTACAATGAGCAGTTCTTC. It encodes CAILTPSPYNEQFF.

This clonotype is medium-sized (0.01 to 0.1%) by share. The chain couples TRBV7-2 to TRBJ1-2, with 11 nucleotides matching TRBD1. This CDR3 is built from 11 residues. V shed 5 bases, J shed 12 bases, and the junction held 2 bases outside the gene matches. In germline, CDR1 is SGHTA, CDR2 FQGNSA. The CDR3 DNA reads as TGTGCCAGCAGCAAGGACAGGGGGCACACCTTC. As protein: CASSKDRGHTF. Drawing the rest from reference TRBV7-2 and TRBJ1-2, the complete variable domain is GAGVSQSPSNKVTEKGKDVELRCDPISGHTALYWYRQSLGQGLEFLIYFQGNSAPDKSGLPSDRFSAERTGGSVSTLTIQRTQQEDSAVYLCASSKDRGHTFGSGTRLTVV.

The table lists this clonotype with many counts. The V gene is TRBV6-1, the J gene TRBJ1-2; D gene uncertain. Trimming stripped 1 base from V and 5 bases from J, with 2 bases between. Germline V lookup: CDR1 MNHNS, CDR2 SASEGT. The CDR3 is 11 amino acids. CDR3 DNA: TGTGCCAGCAGTGAAGGGTATGGCTACACCTTC. Amino acid sequence: CASSEGYGYTF.

The rearrangement joins TRBV6-1 to TRBJ1-3, with D possibly matching TRBD1 (6 bases). Trimming removed 2 bases at V and 4 bases at J, with 9 bases between. The CDR3 extends over 14 amino acids. Germline V gives CDR1 MNHNS, CDR2 SASEGT. The chain's CDR3 is CASSERGAGNTIYF. The CDR3 DNA sequence: TGTGCCAGCAGTGAACGGGGGGCAGGAAACACCATATATTTT.

A word on this clonotype: A read error is likely here: a far larger clone is one base away. This chain connects TRBV6-4 to TRBJ1-1; tentative D call: TRBD1 (6 bases). With 7 bases removed from V and 4 bases from J, the gap between germline ends came to 22 bases. CDR3 length: 16 amino acids. Germline-derived CDR1 and CDR2 are MRHNA and SNTAGT. The CDR3 DNA follows: TGTGCCAGCAAGGGGGGCATGGCTCGGTTGGGCACTGAAGCTTTCTTT. It is translated as CASKGGMARLGTEAFF.

There are many counts of this clonotype. CDR3 sequence (DNA): TGTGCCAGCAGTTTCGTTTCTCGATTTAGGACAGGGAAGGATGGGGATCAGCCCCAGCATTTT. Its protein product is CASSFVSRFRTGKDGDQPQHF. The chain couples TRBV12-3 or TRBV12-4 to TRBJ1-5, with 8 positions matching TRBD1. This CDR3 spans 21 amino acids. V lost 3 bases to trimming and J lost 5 bases; unmatched junction nucleotides: 24.

As for this clonotype: Given a far larger clone just one base away, this is likely a sequencing read error. This chain connects TRBV6-8 to TRBJ2-3; no clear D. Trimming took off 3 bases at V and 0 bases at J, with 7 bases between the two ends. The CDR3 is made up of 14 amino acids. CDR1 and CDR2 from the germline V gene are MNHGY and SAAAGT. The CDR3 reads CASSYWISTDTQYF. The CDR3 DNA reads TGTGCCAGCAGTTATTGGATCAGCACAGATACGCAGTATTTT.

The V and J genes are TRBV6-9 and TRBJ2-5, with D hard to call. Germline CDR1 is MNHGY and CDR2 is SVAAGI. The CDR3 runs 14 residues. V was clipped by 3 bases and J by 7 bases, with 15 bases between them. The CDR3 DNA reads TGTGCCAGCAGTTACTCCGGCCGCGAAGGGACCCAGTACTTC. This codes for CASSYSGREGTQYF.

The sample holds many counts of this clonotype. This sequence joins TRBV19 and TRBJ2-7; D is ambiguous. V was clipped by 3 bases and J by 0 bases, with 9 bases between them. This CDR3 contains 14 residues. CDR1 and CDR2 from the germline V gene are LNHDA and SQIVND (reference sequence). CDR3 DNA: TGTGCCAGTAGTATCAACGGGTTCTCCTACGAGCAGTACTTC. It encodes CASSINGFSYEQYF. Complete variable domain (other parts from reference TRBV19 and TRBJ2-7): DGGITQSPKYLFRKEGQNVTLSCEQNLNHDAMYWYRQDPGQGLRLIYYSQIVNDFQKGDIAEGYSVSREKKESFPLTVTSAQKNPTAFYLCASSINGFSYEQYFGPGTRLTVT.

This clonotype has a count of ten or more. The chain employs TRBV19 and TRBJ2-5; 8 bases are a match to TRBD1. Per germline, CDR1 LNHDA and CDR2 SQIVND (reference sequence). The CDR3 sequence is 17 residues long. V lost 6 bases to trimming and J lost 4 bases; unmatched junction nucleotides: 16. The CDR3 sequence is CASRLTGGRIRGETQYF. In DNA, the CDR3 is TGTGCCAGTAGGTTAACAGGGGGGCGAATTAGGGGAGAGACCCAGTACTTC. The full variable domain, with the rest looked up from reference TRBV19 and TRBJ2-5, is DGGITQSPKYLFRKEGQNVTLSCEQNLNHDAMYWYRQDPGQGLRLIYYSQIVNDFQKGDIAEGYSVSREKKESFPLTVTSAQKNPTAFYLCASRLTGGRIRGETQYFGPGTRLLVL.

V and J are TRBV11-3 and TRBJ2-2, with a tentative D call TRBD1 (5 bases). The germline V gene encodes CDR1 SGHNT and CDR2 YENEEA. V lost 1 base and J 7 bases, leaving 13 bases between the germline ends. This CDR3 region has 15 residues. The CDR3 loop reads CASSLVGRAVGELFF. Written as DNA, the CDR3 is TGTGCCAGCAGCTTAGTAGGCAGGGCCGTCGGGGAGCTGTTTTTT.

This clonotype was found many times. The V call is TRBV29-1, the J call TRBJ2-6; 7 nucleotides match TRBD1. There are 16 residues in the CDR3. The V gene end was trimmed by 4 bases and the J gene end by 4 bases; junction bases not matched to a gene: 10. The germline V gene has CDR1 SQVTM and CDR2 ANQGSEA. The DNA of the CDR3 is TGCAGCGTTGCGGGACAGCCACGTTCGGGGGCCAACGTCCTGACTTTC. It translates to CSVAGQPRSGANVLTF.

The sample holds many counts of this clonotype. The chain is built from TRBV6-2 or TRBV6-3 and TRBJ1-1; TRBD1 might be the D (5 bases). The germline V gene has CDR1 MNHEY and CDR2 SVGEGT. V was pared by 2 bases and J by 2 bases, with 9 bases between. The CDR3 is made up of 14 amino acids. This chain's CDR3 is CASSYGRENTEAFF. Written as DNA, the CDR3 is TGTGCCAGCAGTTACGGCAGGGAAAACACTGAAGCTTTCTTT.

This clonotype was counted at least ten times. This sequence joins TRBV10-2 and TRBJ2-7; D remains ambiguous. CDR3 length: 13 amino acids. In germline, CDR1 is WSHSY, CDR2 SAAADI. V was trimmed by 5 bases and J by 2 bases, leaving 10 bases between them. Here the CDR3 DNA reads TGCGCCAGCAGTTGGCAGGTCACCTACGAGCAGTACTTC. This encodes CASSWQVTYEQYF.

Points on this clonotype: Germline and junction disagree at one end, which may indicate a read error. This chain connects TRBV6-2 or TRBV6-3 to TRBJ2-7; TRBD1 or TRBD2 may be the D gene (5 bases each). The CDR3 is made up of 13 amino acids. In germline, CDR1 is MNHEY, CDR2 SVGEGT. CDR3 in DNA: TGTTCCAGCAGTACCTCAGGGCTAAGGGAGCATTACTTC. Translating it yields CSSSTSGLREHYF.

Ten or more counts support this clonotype. V usage is TRBV12-3 or TRBV12-4 and J usage is TRBJ2-7; D tentatively fits TRBD1 or TRBD2 (6 bases each). The CDR3 has 13 amino acids. Trimming took off 6 bases at V and 6 bases at J, with 15 bases between the two ends. The CDR3 sequence is CASRGLGGGEQYF. The CDR3 DNA reads TGTGCCAGCAGGGGCCTTGGAGGGGGCGAGCAGTACTTC.

Turning to this clonotype: A far larger clone lies a single base away; this is likely a read error. The chain has TRBV6-6 and TRBJ1-1; TRBD1 agrees at 7 bases. The CDR3 consists of 16 residues. Germline V gives CDR1 MNHNY, CDR2 SVGAGI (reference sequence). The CDR3 region is CSSSLARDSRNTEAFF. The CDR3 DNA follows: TGTTCCAGCAGTTTAGCCCGGGACAGTCGGAACACTGAAGCTTTCTTT.

This clonotype was seen at least ten times. The chain uses TRBV5-6 and TRBJ1-6, with 11 bases fitting TRBD1. This CDR3 has 16 residues. The V segment lost 2 bases and the J segment 9 bases; nucleotides outside the gene matches: 7. Germline V gene lookup returns CDR1 SGHDT and CDR2 YYEEEE. For the CDR3, the DNA is TGTGCCAGCAGCTTATGGACAGGGGGCGCGTCTTCACCCCTCCACTTT. Translation gives CASSLWTGGASSPLHF.

The rearrangement joins TRBV7-9 to TRBJ2-3; D gene unclear. Germline V gene lookup returns CDR1 SEHNR and CDR2 FQNEAQ (reference sequence). Trimming took off 2 bases at V and 6 bases at J, with 12 bases between the two ends. This CDR3 has 14 amino acids. For the CDR3, the DNA is TGTGCCAGCAGCTTATTGAGCGTGGTCGATACGCAGTATTTT. This encodes CASSLLSVVDTQYF.